This passage covers 17 T cell receptor beta chains from one sample sequenced in a study of T cells in narcolepsy. Sequenced by immunoSEQ multiplex PCR; TCRdb stores in-frame clones only, minus some. The sample lists around 28,000 clones, approximately 78% occurring once. Material for sequencing was CD45RA- memory CD4+ T cells from PBMCs. Receptors were obtained from a human donor with narcolepsy.

CDR3 nucleotides: TGTGCCACGCAGAGGGAGACGTGGAAGACCCAGTACTTC. Translated: CATQRETWKTQYF. The V and J genes are TRBV6-5 and TRBJ2-5, with TRBD2 as a possible D gene (5 bases). Between the trimmed V and J ends, which lost 10 bases and 6 bases, there was a span of 18 bases. The CDR3 is 13 amino acids. Germline CDR1 is MNHEY and CDR2 is SVGAGI.

The V and J genes are TRBV6-1 and TRBJ2-7; the match to TRBD2 covers 7 bases. Unmatched junction bases numbered 10, after V lost 1 base and J lost 7 bases. Looked up from germline, CDR1 is MNHNS and CDR2 is SASEGT. The length of the CDR3 is 15 residues. The CDR3 sequence: CASSEGSVAAGEQYF. In DNA, the CDR3 is TGTGCCAGCAGTGAAGGATCTGTGGCAGCGGGGGAGCAGTACTTC.

This rearrangement joins TRBV29-1 to TRBJ2-1; 15 nucleotides line up with TRBD2. Germline trimming cut 6 bases from V and 0 bases from J; bases unmatched to any gene: 6. CDR3 size: 17 residues. CDR1 and CDR2 from the germline V gene are SQVTM and ANQGSEA. CDR3 nucleotide sequence: TGCAGCGTGAGGACTAGCGGGAGGGGGAGCTCCTACAATGAGCAGTTCTTC. Translating it yields CSVRTSGRGSSYNEQFF.

This clone was observed a single time. The rearrangement joins TRBV5-1 to TRBJ2-3; 7 nucleotides line up with TRBD1. V was clipped by 9 bases and J by 4 bases; unmatched bases: 11. Per the germline V gene, CDR1 is SGHRS and CDR2 is YFSETQ. The CDR3 covers 14 residues. The CDR3 DNA is TGCGCCACCAGAGGGGGCAGCTTCTCAGATACGCAGTATTTT. Amino acid sequence: CATRGGSFSDTQYF.

V gene TRBV4-2 combines with J gene TRBJ2-1, with TRBD2 matching over 9 bases. The CDR3 has 18 residues. Losses at the gene ends were 0 bases for V and 4 bases for J; bases not matched to a gene: 10. CDR1 and CDR2 from the germline V gene are LGHNA and YNFKEQ. The CDR3 DNA reads TGTGCCAGCAGCCAAGATGGGGTAGCGGGGGCCCTATACAATGAGCAGTTCTTC. Its protein is CASSQDGVAGALYNEQFF.

CDR3 DNA sequence: TGTGCCAGCGACAGTGACGGGTCCGGCGCAGATACGCAGTATTTT. It translates to CASDSDGSGADTQYF. J is TRBJ2-3 and V is TRBV5-4; D possibly corresponds to TRBD1 (5 bases). From germline, CDR1 is SGHNT and CDR2 YYREEE (reference sequence). The CDR3 totals 15 residues. Trimming took 7 bases from V and 4 from J, leaving 19 bases between them. Combining the CDR3 with reference TRBV5-4 and TRBJ2-3 gives the whole variable domain ETGVTQSPTHLIKTRGQQVTLRCSSQSGHNTVSWYQQALGQGPQFIFQYYREEENGRGNFPPRFSGLQFPNYSSELNVNALELDDSALYLCASDSDGSGADTQYFGPGTRLTVL.

The rearrangement joins TRBV10-3 to TRBJ1-1; 7 bases align to TRBD1. V shed 6 bases and J 9 bases; nucleotides not matched to a gene: 7. CDR1 is ENHRY and CDR2 is SYGVKD in the germline V gene. This CDR3 contains 12 residues. The CDR3 DNA reads as TGTGCCATCAGGGACAGGTTGGACAAAGCTTTCTTT. It specifies CAIRDRLDKAFF.

This clone was observed once. This chain connects TRBV4-1 to TRBJ1-6; 9 bases align to TRBD1. Per the germline V gene, CDR1 is MGHRA and CDR2 is YSYEKL. Germline trimming cut 4 bases from V and 5 bases from J; bases unmatched to any gene: 12. CDR3 length: 18 residues. CDR3 DNA sequence: TGCGCCAGCAGCCGTCAAGAGGGGGGACAGGGAGATAATTCACCCCTCCACTTT. Translated, it gives CASSRQEGGQGDNSPLHF.

As DNA, the CDR3 is TGTGCCAGCAGCTCCTTCGCGTCTAGCGGGAGTCACACAGATACGCAGTATTTT. Protein product: CASSSFASSGSHTDTQYF. The rearrangement uses TRBV9 and TRBJ2-3, with 10 bases fitting TRBD2. Looked up from germline, CDR1 is SGDLS and CDR2 is YYNGEE. Trimming removed 4 bases from V and 2 bases from J; junction bases left unmatched: 13. The CDR3 spans 18 residues.

The chain links TRBV4-1 to TRBJ2-1; 11 bases match TRBD1. Trimming at V came to 4 bases and at J to 7 bases, leaving 9 bases not matched to a gene. Germline V gene lookup returns CDR1 MGHRA and CDR2 YSYEKL. CDR3 length equals 16 residues. The CDR3 coding sequence is TGCGCCAGCAGCCCGACCGGGACAGGGGGAGCGAATGAGCAGTTCTTC. It encodes CASSPTGTGGANEQFF.

V is TRBV2 and J is TRBJ2-1; D is undetermined. Germline V gene data show CDR1 as SNHLY and CDR2 as FYNNEI. The CDR3 extends over 15 amino acids. Trimming removed 7 bases at V and 8 bases at J, with 21 bases between. The CDR3 loop reads CASNAPEAVIYEQFF. The CDR3 DNA follows: TGTGCCAGCAATGCACCTGAGGCTGTGATCTATGAGCAGTTCTTC.

The chain links TRBV5-1 to TRBJ2-5, with unresolved D. The CDR3 consists of 15 residues. The V gene's germline CDR1 is SGHRS and CDR2 YFSETQ. V dropped 1 base and J dropped 2 bases, with 12 bases sitting between them. The CDR3 nucleotides read TGCGCCAGCAGCTTGCTTGCCGGAGAACAAGAGACCCAGTACTTC. Translating gives CASSLLAGEQETQYF.

This chain connects TRBV18 to TRBJ1-2, with TRBD1 matching over 7 bases. CDR1 and CDR2 (germline): KGHSH, LQKENI. Trimming at V came to 5 bases and at J to 4 bases, leaving 10 bases not matched to a gene. CDR3 length: 15 residues. The CDR3 spells CASSSRQGKLYGYTF. In DNA form, the CDR3 reads TGTGCCAGCTCATCCCGACAGGGCAAGCTCTATGGCTACACCTTC.

This clone showed up just once. CDR3 region: CASSSPREANYGYTF. The CDR3 DNA follows: TGTGCCAGCAGTTCTCCCAGGGAAGCTAACTATGGCTACACCTTC. The genes are TRBV28 and TRBJ1-2; maybe TRBD1 (5 bases). The CDR3 is 15 amino acids. The V and J ends lost 4 bases and 0 bases respectively, with 12 bases between them. In germline, CDR1 is MDHEN, CDR2 SYDVKM.

The chain couples TRBV18 to TRBJ2-7; 10 bases are a match to TRBD1. CDR1 is KGHSH, CDR2 LQKENI, per germline. V lost 3 bases and J lost 6; bases outside the gene matches: 5. This CDR3 comprises 14 residues. The CDR3 sequence is CASSPKGQGSEQYF. Written as DNA, the CDR3 is TGTGCCAGCTCACCCAAGGGACAGGGGAGCGAGCAGTACTTC.

This rearrangement joins TRBV2 to TRBJ1-5, with 7 bases fitting TRBD1. The trim removed 4 bases at V and 4 bases at J, leaving 4 bases unmatched. The CDR3 spans 14 residues. The germline gives CDR1 SNHLY, CDR2 FYNNEI. The CDR3 nucleotides read TGTGCCAGCAGTGTGGGACAGAGAAATCAGCCCCAGCATTTT. The encoded protein is CASSVGQRNQPQHF.

The genes are TRBV14 and TRBJ2-5; no firm D call. Germline V gene data show CDR1 as SGHDN and CDR2 as FVKESK. The length of the CDR3 is 14 residues. The V end was cut by 1 base, the J end by 5 bases, with 11 bases between. CDR3 region: CASSQGTDGETQYF. The CDR3, as DNA: TGTGCCAGCAGCCAAGGAACGGATGGGGAGACCCAGTACTTC.